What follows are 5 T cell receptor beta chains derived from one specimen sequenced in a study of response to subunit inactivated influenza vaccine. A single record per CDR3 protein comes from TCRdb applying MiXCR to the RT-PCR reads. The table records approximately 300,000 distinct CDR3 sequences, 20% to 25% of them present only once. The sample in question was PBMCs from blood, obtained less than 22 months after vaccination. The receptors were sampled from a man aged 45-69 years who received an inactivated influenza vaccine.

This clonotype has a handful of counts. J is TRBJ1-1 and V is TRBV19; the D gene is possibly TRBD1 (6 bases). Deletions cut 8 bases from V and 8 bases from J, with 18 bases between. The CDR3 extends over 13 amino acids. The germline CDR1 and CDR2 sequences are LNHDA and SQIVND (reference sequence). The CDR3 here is CASGGDRTAEAFF. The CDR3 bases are TGTGCCAGTGGGGGTGATAGGACAGCGGAAGCTTTCTTT.

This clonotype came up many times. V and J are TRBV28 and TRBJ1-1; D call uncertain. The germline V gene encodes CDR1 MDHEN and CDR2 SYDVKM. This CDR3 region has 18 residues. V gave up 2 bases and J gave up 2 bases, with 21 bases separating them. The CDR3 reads CASSLLLGRARSNTEAFF. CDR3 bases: TGTGCCAGCAGTTTACTGCTCGGGCGGGCGCGGTCTAACACTGAAGCTTTCTTT. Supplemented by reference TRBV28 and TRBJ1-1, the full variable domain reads DVKVTQSSRYLVKRTGEKVFLECVQDMDHENMFWYRQDPGLGLRLIYFSYDVKMKEKGDIPEGYSVSREKKERFSLILESASTNQTSMYLCASSLLLGRARSNTEAFFGQGTRLTVV.

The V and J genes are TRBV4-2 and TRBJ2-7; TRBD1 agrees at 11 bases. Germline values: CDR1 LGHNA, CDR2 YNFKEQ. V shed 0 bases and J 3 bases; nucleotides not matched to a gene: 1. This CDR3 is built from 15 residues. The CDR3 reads CASSQEGTGGYEQYF. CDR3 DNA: TGTGCCAGCAGCCAAGAGGGGACAGGGGGCTACGAGCAGTACTTC.

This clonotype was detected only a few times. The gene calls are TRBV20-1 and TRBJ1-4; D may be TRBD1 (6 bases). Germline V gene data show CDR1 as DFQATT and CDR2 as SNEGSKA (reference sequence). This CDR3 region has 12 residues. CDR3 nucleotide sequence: TGCAGCGATTACAGGGACGGAGAAAAACTGTTTTTT. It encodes CSDYRDGEKLFF.

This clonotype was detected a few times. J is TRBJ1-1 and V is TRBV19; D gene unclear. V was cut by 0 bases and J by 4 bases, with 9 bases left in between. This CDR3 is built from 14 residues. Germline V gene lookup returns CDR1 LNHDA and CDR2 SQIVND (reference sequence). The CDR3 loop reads CASSIDPGFTEAFF. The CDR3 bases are TGTGCCAGTAGTATAGATCCCGGGTTCACTGAAGCTTTCTTT.